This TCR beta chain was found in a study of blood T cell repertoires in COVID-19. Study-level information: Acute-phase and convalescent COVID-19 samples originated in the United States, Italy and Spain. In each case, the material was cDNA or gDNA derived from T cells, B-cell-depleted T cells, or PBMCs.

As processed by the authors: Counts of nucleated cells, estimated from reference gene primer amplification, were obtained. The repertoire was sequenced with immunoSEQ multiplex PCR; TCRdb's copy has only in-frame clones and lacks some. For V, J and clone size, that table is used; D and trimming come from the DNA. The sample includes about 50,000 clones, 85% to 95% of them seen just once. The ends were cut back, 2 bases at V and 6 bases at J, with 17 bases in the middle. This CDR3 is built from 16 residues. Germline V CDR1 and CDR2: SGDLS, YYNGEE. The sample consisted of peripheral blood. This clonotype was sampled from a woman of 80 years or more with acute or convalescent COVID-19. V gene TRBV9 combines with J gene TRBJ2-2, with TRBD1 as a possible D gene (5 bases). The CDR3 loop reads CASSVRRGMGAGELFF. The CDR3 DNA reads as TGTGCCAGCAGCGTTAGAAGGGGTATGGGTGCCGGGGAGCTGTTTTTT.